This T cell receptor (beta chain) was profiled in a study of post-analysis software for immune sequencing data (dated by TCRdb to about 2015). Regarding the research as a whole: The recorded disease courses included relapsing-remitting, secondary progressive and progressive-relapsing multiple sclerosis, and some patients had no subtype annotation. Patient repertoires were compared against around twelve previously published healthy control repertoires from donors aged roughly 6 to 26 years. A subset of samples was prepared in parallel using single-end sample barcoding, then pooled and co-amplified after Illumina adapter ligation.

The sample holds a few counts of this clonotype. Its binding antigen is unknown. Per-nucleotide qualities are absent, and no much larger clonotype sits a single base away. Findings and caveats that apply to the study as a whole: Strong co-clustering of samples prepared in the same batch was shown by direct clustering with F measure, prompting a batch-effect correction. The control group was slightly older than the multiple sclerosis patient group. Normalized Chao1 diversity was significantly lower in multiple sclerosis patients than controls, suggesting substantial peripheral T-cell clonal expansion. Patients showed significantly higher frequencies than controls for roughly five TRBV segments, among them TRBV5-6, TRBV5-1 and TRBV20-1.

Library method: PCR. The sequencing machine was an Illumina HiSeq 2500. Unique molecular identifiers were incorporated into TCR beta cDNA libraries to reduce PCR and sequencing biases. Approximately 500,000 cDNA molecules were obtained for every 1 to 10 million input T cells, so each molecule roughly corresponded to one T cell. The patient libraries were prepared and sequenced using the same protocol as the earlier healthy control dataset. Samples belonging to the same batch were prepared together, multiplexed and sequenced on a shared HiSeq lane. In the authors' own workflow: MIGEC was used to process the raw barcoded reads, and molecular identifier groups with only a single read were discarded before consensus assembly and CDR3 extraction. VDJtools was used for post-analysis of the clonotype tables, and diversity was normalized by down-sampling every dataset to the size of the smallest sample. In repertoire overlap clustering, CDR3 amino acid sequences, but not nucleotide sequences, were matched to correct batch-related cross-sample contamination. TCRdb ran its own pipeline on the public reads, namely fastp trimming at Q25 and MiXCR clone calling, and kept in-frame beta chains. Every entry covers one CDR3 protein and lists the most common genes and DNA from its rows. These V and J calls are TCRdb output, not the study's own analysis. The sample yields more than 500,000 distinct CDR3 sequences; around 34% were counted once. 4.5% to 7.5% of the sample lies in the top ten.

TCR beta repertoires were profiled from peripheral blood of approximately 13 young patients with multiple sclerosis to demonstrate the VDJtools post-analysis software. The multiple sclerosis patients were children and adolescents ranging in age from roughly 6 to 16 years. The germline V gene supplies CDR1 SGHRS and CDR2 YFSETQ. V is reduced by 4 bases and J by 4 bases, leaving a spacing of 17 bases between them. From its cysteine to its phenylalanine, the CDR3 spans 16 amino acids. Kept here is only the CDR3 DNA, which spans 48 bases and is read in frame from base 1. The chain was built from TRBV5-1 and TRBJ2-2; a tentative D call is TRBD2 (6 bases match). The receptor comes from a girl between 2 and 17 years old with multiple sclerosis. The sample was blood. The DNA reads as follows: TGCGCCAGCAGCCCTCAGGCGGGGATAAGCACCGGGGAGCTGTTTTTT. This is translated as CASSPQAGISTGELFF.